This T cell receptor (beta chain) was retrieved from a study of lymphopenia after photon versus proton radiotherapy. The V gene lost 7 bases and the J gene lost 0 bases, with 12 bases spanning the gap. The CDR3 loop spans 14 amino acids. Germline values: CDR1 SNHLY, CDR2 FYNNEI. Assay used: immunoSEQ multiplex PCR; TCRdb lists only in-frame clones, some missing. The sample holds around 29,000 clones, about 87% seen once. This rearrangement joins TRBV2 to TRBJ1-1; D uncertain. This material consisted of peripheral blood, taken from a patient treated with proton-based radiotherapy. The source is an older woman with cholangiocarcinoma. Some clones in this sample may be carry-over from other donors' samples. This CDR3 is CASKNIPMNTEAFF. The CDR3 DNA sequence: TGTGCCAGCAAAAACATACCCATGAACACTGAAGCTTTCTTT.